The sample holds a few counts of the clone carrying this TCR beta chain. This entry is derived from a study of blood T cell repertoires in COVID-19. This table comes from immunoSEQ multiplex PCR, and its TCRdb copy is limited to in-frame clones, with some not included. The sample contains approximately 530,000 clones, 85% to 90% of which appear only once. The CDR3 is 17 amino acids. This sequence originates from a woman aged 45-65 years with COVID-19, enrolled during active disease. The chain carries TRBV12-2 and TRBJ1-5; the table's TRBD1 call for D was not verified on the DNA. TRBV12-2 is a listed pseudogene. Sequencing input: peripheral blood. The CDR3 sequence is CASRLGGRDRGYQPQHF. The DNA for the CDR3 is TGTGCAAGTCGCTTAGGCGGCCGGGACAGGGGTTATCAGCCCCAGCATTTT.